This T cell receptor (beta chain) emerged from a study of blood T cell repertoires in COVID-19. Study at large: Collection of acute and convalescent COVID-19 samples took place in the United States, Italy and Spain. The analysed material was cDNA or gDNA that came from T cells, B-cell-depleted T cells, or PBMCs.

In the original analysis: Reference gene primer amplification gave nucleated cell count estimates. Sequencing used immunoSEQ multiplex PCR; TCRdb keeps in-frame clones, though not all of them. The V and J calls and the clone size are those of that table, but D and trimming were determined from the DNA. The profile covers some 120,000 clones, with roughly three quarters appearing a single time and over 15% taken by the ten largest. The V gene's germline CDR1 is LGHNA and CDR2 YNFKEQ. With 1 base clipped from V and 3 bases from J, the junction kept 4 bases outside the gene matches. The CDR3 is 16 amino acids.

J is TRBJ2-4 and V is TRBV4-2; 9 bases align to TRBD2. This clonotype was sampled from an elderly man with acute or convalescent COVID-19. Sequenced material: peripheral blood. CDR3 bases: TGTGCCAGCAGCCAAGTAGCGGGGGATAGCAAAAACATTCAGTACTTC. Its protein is CASSQVAGDSKNIQYF.